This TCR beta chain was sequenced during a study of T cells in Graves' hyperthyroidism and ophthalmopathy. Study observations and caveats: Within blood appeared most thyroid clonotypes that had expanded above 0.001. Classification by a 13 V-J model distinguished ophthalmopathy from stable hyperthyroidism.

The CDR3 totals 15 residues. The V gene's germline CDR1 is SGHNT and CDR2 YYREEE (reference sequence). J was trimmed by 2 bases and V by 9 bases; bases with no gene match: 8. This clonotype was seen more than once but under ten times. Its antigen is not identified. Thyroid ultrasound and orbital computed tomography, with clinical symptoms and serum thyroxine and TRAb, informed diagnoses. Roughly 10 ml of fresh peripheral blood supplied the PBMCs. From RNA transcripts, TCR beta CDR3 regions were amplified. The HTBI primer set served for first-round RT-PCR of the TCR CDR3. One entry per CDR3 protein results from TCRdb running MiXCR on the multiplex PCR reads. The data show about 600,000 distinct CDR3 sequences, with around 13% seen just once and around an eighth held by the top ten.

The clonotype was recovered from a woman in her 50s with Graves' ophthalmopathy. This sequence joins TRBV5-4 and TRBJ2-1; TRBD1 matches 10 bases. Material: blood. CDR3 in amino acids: CATRPGTGAYNEQFF. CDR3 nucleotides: TGTGCCACCAGACCCGGGACAGGGGCCTACAATGAGCAGTTCTTC.